This record looks at one T cell receptor (beta chain) sequence and its context. Distinct nucleotide sequences in the sample also encode this CDR3. Naive CD8 cells comprised CD45RO-negative, CCR7-positively selected cells, excluding terminally differentiated effector memory CD45RA+ cells. Repertoires were generated with immunoSEQ multiplex PCR, while TCRdb's copy carries only in-frame clones and drops some. Of about 2 million clones in the sample, roughly 94% were seen once. The data originate from a study of shared clonotypes between healthy human individuals. Background on the study: The study drew on a couple of women and three men aged 18 to 49 as donors. Per donor, CD8 memory used one plate, CD8 naive used two, CD4 memory used three and CD4 naive used three.

Germline V lookup: CDR1 MNHEY, CDR2 SMNVEV (reference sequence). The CDR3 length is 13 residues. Trimming removed 2 bases from V and 1 base from J, with 6 bases in between. V usage is TRBV27 and J usage is TRBJ2-7; D not resolved. Sequencing was performed on naive CD8+ T cells sorted from blood. The TCR sequence derives from a man aged 18 to 30 in good health. The CDR3 region has the DNA TGTGCCAGCAGTTTAGGCGAGTCCTACGAGCAGTACTTC. Residues: CASSLGESYEQYF.